The source of this T cell receptor beta chain is a study of blood T cell repertoires in COVID-19 (dated by TCRdb to 2018 to 2020). General notes on the study: Samples from collaborators originated in the United States, Italy and Spain and spanned both the acute and convalescent phases of COVID-19. The material from the prospective study consisted of cDNA or gDNA derived from T cells, B-cell-depleted T cells, or PBMCs. Where HLA class I and class II types were available, the types were taken from metadata supplied by the sample provider, not from assay-based typing. The dataset comprised deeply sampled blood TCRbeta repertoires from subjects exposed to, actively infected with, or recovered from COVID-19. Samples came from the ongoing ImmuneRACE study (first 160 participants) plus 1,254 subjects from 6 global collaborators. Sample metadata almost always included a de-identified subject ID, COVID-19 status, age in years and sex. The repertoires were released in a freely available public database intended as a resource for research on the immune response to SARS-CoV-2.

The full study reports these points: The quantity of clinical and demographic metadata differed by source and by participant and was supplied without curation.

One collaborating source in Seattle enrolled patients during active infection and followed them longitudinally through the course of disease. Collaborating institutions collected whole blood in K2EDTA tubes following their own protocols. Collaborator samples were shipped for TCRbeta analysis as frozen whole blood, isolated PBMCs, or DNA extracted from either sample type. From cysteine to phenylalanine, the CDR3 is 16 amino acids long. CDR3 DNA is the only sequence kept; it has 48 bases, read in frame from the first base. CDR1 and CDR2, per the germline V gene, are MDHEN and SYDVKM. Trimming leaves V shorter by 3 bases and J shorter by 5 bases, with the junction holding 5 bases beyond the gene matches. On this clone: Its antigen is currently not known. It has no much larger one-base neighbor in the sample; base qualities were not kept.

TCRbeta CDR3 regions were amplified from genomic DNA by means of the immunoSEQ Assay, a bias-controlled multiplex PCR. Regarding the original processing steps: The number of nucleated cells in each sample was estimated by amplification of reference gene primers within the assay. Sequence reads were collapsed and filtered to measure the absolute abundance of every unique TCRbeta CDR3 rearrangement. For each sample, productive Simpson clonality was calculated as the square root of Simpson's diversity index across productive rearrangements. The clones in this table, taken by TCRdb from immuneACCESS, are in-frame only. Not every clone is retained; where verified, under half of the shortfall comes from an unresolved V gene, and the cause of the rest is unknown. V, J and clone size were drawn from that table, and D and trimming were deduced from the DNA. The sample records more than 60,000 clones, 88% of which are singletons. The biggest ten clones account for approximately 40% of the sample.

The sequence derives from a woman aged 55-69 years with COVID-19, enrolled during active disease. The sequenced material came from peripheral blood. The chain employs TRBV28 and TRBJ2-2; 11 junctional bases match TRBD2. The sequenced DNA is TGTGCCAGCAGTTTTGGTCTAGCGGGGGGTACCGGGGAGCTGTTTTTT. This encodes CASSFGLAGGTGELFF.